The source of this TCR beta chain is a study of Ad26.COV2.S vaccination and SARS-CoV-2 variants. Study information: The Ad26.COV2.S arm of the COV1001 trial was where the donor was placed. The vaccine Ad26.COV2.S was put into the muscle once, or twice with 56 days between.

The repertoire was sequenced with immunoSEQ multiplex PCR; TCRdb's copy has only in-frame clones and lacks some. This sample has some 340,000 clones, with approximately 80% found just once. Noted treatment: 19 received Ad26.COV2.S at low or high dose, single or two shots; 5 received placebo; per-sample allocation not given. Sampling occurred on day 63 after the first vaccine or placebo injection. The germline V gene encodes CDR1 MNHEY and CDR2 SVGEGT. This CDR3 contains 15 residues. The V gene lost 5 bases and the J gene lost 0 bases, with 14 bases spanning the gap. The chain employs TRBV6-2 or TRBV6-3 and TRBJ2-7; tentative D call: TRBD1 (6 bases). This sequence was found in a person between 18 and 60 years old who received the Ad26.COV2.S COVID-19 vaccine or a placebo. Sequenced material: peripheral blood, taken in a trial of Ad26.COV2.S vaccine versus placebo. This CDR3 reads CASSVKMDSSYEQYF. CDR3 nucleotide sequence: TGTGCCAGCAGTGTCAAGATGGACAGCTCCTACGAGCAGTACTTC.